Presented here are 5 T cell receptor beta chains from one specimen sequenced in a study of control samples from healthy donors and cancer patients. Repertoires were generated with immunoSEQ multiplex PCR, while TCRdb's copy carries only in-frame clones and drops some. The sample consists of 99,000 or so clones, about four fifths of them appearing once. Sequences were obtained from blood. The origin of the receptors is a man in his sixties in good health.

The CDR3 sequence: CASSLGRRKREFRSDTQYF. The CDR3 coding sequence is TGTGCCAGCAGTTTGGGACGCCGCAAGCGGGAGTTTAGATCAGATACGCAGTATTTT. The V call is TRBV28, the J call TRBJ2-3, with TRBD2 identical over 8 bases. The V gene's germline CDR1 is MDHEN and CDR2 SYDVKM. The CDR3 has 19 amino acids. J was trimmed by 4 bases and V by 3 bases; bases with no gene match: 18.

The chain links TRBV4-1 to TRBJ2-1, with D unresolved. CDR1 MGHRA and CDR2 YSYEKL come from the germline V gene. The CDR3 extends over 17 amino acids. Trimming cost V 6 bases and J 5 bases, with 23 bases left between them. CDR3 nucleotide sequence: TGCGCCAGCAGACGAAGTGTAACTCGTGGACCTCACAATGAGCAGTTCTTC. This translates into CASRRSVTRGPHNEQFF.

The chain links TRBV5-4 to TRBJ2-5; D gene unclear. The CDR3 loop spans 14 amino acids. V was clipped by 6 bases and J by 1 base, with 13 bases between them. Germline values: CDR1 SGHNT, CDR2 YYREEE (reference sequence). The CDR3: CASMPAGVQETQYF. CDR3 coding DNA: TGTGCCAGCATGCCGGCAGGAGTCCAAGAGACCCAGTACTTC. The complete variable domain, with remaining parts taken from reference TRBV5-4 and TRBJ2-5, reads ETGVTQSPTHLIKTRGQQVTLRCSSQSGHNTVSWYQQALGQGPQFIFQYYREEENGRGNFPPRFSGLQFPNYSSELNVNALELDDSALYLCASMPAGVQETQYFGPGTRLLVL.

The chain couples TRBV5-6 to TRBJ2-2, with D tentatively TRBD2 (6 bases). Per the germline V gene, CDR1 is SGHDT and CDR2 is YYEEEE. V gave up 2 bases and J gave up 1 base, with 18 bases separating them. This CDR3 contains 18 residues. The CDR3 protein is CASSFERVIAVNTGELFF. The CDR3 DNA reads TGTGCCAGCAGCTTCGAAAGGGTAATAGCGGTGAACACCGGGGAGCTGTTTTTT.

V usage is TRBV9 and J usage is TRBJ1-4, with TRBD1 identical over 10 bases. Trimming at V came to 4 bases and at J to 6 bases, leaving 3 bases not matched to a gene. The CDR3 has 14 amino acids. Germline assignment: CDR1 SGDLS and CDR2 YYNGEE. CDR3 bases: TGTGCCAGCAGCCGGACAGGGGGTGATGAAAAACTGTTTTTT. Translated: CASSRTGGDEKLFF.